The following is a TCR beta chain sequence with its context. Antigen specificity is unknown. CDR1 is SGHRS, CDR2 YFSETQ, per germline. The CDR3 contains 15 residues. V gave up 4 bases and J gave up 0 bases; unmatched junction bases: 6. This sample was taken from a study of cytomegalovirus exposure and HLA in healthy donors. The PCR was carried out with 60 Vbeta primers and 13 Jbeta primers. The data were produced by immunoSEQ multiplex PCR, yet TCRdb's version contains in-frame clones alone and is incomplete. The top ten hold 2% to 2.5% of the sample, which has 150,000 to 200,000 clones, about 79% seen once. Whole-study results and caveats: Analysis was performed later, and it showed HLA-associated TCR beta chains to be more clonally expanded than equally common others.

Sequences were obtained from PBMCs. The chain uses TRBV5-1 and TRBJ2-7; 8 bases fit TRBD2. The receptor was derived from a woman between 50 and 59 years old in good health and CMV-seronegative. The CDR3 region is CASSKISGASYEQYF. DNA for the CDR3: TGCGCCAGCAGCAAAATTAGCGGGGCCTCCTACGAGCAGTACTTC.